The 12 T cell receptor beta chains presented below share a single source sample, sequenced in a study of blood T cell repertoires in COVID-19. The repertoire was sequenced with immunoSEQ multiplex PCR; TCRdb's copy has only in-frame clones and lacks some. The sample has about 370,000 clones, around 87% seen once. Sequences were obtained from PBMCs or T cells enriched from blood (not recorded which). The receptor set was obtained from a man aged 18 to 29 who had recovered from COVID-19.

The V and J genes are TRBV4-2 and TRBJ1-4; the match to TRBD1 covers 7 bases. The junction had 11 bases not matched to a gene; V was cut back by 4 bases and J by 9 bases. From germline, CDR1 is LGHNA and CDR2 YNFKEQ. The CDR3 consists of 15 residues. This CDR3 reads CASSRSGTESQKLFF. The DNA for the CDR3 is TGTGCCAGCAGCCGATCCGGGACAGAGTCCCAAAAACTGTTTTTT.

This chain links TRBV28 with TRBJ2-7, with 10 bases identical to TRBD1. The CDR3 runs to 15 residues. CDR1 MDHEN and CDR2 SYDVKM come from the germline V gene. V trimming: 6 bases; J trimming: 4 bases; junction bases outside the gene matches: 9. The CDR3 region is CASSPRQGAGYEQYF. CDR3 in DNA: TGTGCCAGCAGCCCTCGACAGGGGGCAGGTTACGAGCAGTACTTC.

This chain connects TRBV28 to TRBJ1-1; D gene unclear. Germline V gives CDR1 MDHEN, CDR2 SYDVKM. This CDR3 has 13 amino acids. V dropped 5 bases and J dropped 8 bases, with 15 bases sitting between them. The CDR3 DNA is TGTGCCAGCAGTCGACTCCCCCTACGGGAAGCTTTCTTT. Residues: CASSRLPLREAFF.

This sequence joins TRBV6-5 and TRBJ2-5; 11 nucleotides match TRBD2. CDR1 and CDR2 (germline): MNHEY, SVGAGI. The V and J ends lost 5 bases and 5 bases, in that order; junction bases with no gene match: 7. The CDR3 is 15 residues long. The CDR3 loop reads CASSISGRADETQYF. DNA of the CDR3: TGTGCCAGCAGTATTAGCGGGAGGGCCGATGAGACCCAGTACTTC.

The chain has TRBV7-6 and TRBJ2-5; 10 bases line up with TRBD2. CDR3 size: 16 residues. Trimming removed 1 base from V and 4 bases from J; junction bases left unmatched: 6. Looked up from germline, CDR1 is SGHVS and CDR2 is FNYEAQ. The CDR3, as DNA: TGTGCCAGCAGCTTAGAGGCTAGCGGGAGTGGAGAGACCCAGTACTTC. Amino acids: CASSLEASGSGETQYF.

The rearrangement links TRBV5-1 to TRBJ2-7, with 9 bases identical to TRBD1. Germline values: CDR1 SGHRS, CDR2 YFSETQ. The CDR3 runs 15 residues. With V trimmed by 1 base and J by 5 bases, 7 bases remained unmatched. CDR3 bases: TGCGCCAGCAGCTTGAGTGCACAGGGGGCAAACGAGCAGTACTTC. It codes for CASSLSAQGANEQYF.

V usage is TRBV18 and J usage is TRBJ1-1, with TRBD1 matching over 7 bases. The CDR3 extends over 15 amino acids. The V gene's germline CDR1 is KGHSH and CDR2 LQKENI. Trimming cost V 2 bases and J 5 bases; bases outside gene matches: 8. The CDR3 loop reads CASSPILGQETEAFF. CDR3 coding DNA: TGTGCCAGCTCACCAATTTTAGGACAGGAGACTGAAGCTTTCTTT.

V usage is TRBV9 and J usage is TRBJ1-1; D unresolved. Germline CDR1 SGDLS, CDR2 YYNGEE. V was cut by 0 bases and J by 4 bases, with 13 bases left in between. CDR3 length: 15 residues. The CDR3 spells CASSVGVGRSTEAFF. The CDR3 nucleotides read TGTGCCAGCAGCGTAGGGGTAGGGAGGAGCACTGAAGCTTTCTTT.

The chain couples TRBV11-2 to TRBJ2-1, with TRBD2 identical over 11 bases. Germline lookup yields CDR1 SGHAT and CDR2 FQNNGV. The CDR3 length is 17 residues. The V and J ends lost 1 base and 12 bases, in that order; junction bases with no gene match: 14. CDR3 nucleotides: TGTGCCAGCAGCTTAGGTCAGGGTAGTCTAGCGGGGGGCGGGCAGTTCTTC. Translation gives CASSLGQGSLAGGGQFF.

This rearrangement joins TRBV10-3 to TRBJ2-5, with TRBD1 identical over 9 bases. Trimming cost V 4 bases and J 5 bases; bases outside gene matches: 8. CDR1 is ENHRY, CDR2 SYGVKD, per germline. CDR3 size: 15 residues. DNA for the CDR3: TGTGCCATCAGTGCACAGGGGGCCAATTGGGAGACCCAGTACTTC. Its translation: CAISAQGANWETQYF.

The chain combines TRBV5-8 with TRBJ1-2, with TRBD1 as a possible D gene (5 bases). The CDR3 totals 12 residues. V was cut by 4 bases and J by 7 bases, with 11 bases left in between. Per the germline V gene, CDR1 is SGHTS and CDR2 is YDEGEE. CDR3 region: CASSVRVGGYTF. Written as DNA, the CDR3 is TGTGCCAGCAGCGTCAGGGTTGGTGGCTACACCTTC.

The V and J genes are TRBV7-6 and TRBJ1-1; TRBD1 is a possible D gene (6 bases). CDR1 is SGHVS and CDR2 is FNYEAQ in the germline V gene. The V end was cut by 2 bases, the J end by 3 bases, with 10 bases between. This CDR3 region has 14 residues. Here the CDR3 reads CASSLNRADTEAFF. CDR3 DNA: TGTGCCAGCAGCTTAAACAGGGCAGACACTGAAGCTTTCTTT.